The clone carrying this TCR beta chain has a count of ten or more. The antigen remains undetermined. Germline V lookup: CDR1 SGDLS, CDR2 YYNGEE. This CDR3 is built from 15 residues. V was pared by 6 bases and J by 1 base, with 11 bases between. Thyroid surgery was performed in patients who had received no treatment beforehand. This sample is part of a study of metastatic and nonmetastatic thyroid tumors. The wider study: A comparison of repertoires was made across blood and tumor or nodule tissue from malignant and benign thyroid patients.

As handled by the study authors: Between-group CDR3 differences, defined by clinicopathological status, yielded a distant-metastasis classifier for papillary thyroid cancer. TCRdb called clones again from the PCR reads with MiXCR. Here the V and J calls rest on TCRdb's processing, not on the authors' analysis. The profile shows 15,000 to 25,000 clones, roughly 23% of them singletons. General study results and limits: Malignant thyroid tumors reportedly exceeded benign nodules significantly in TCR beta diversity, with the difference appearing in blood and tumor.

The sample was tumor tissue. The clonotype originates from a male donor with papillary thyroid cancer or a benign thyroid nodule (not recorded which). Some clones in this sample may be carry-over from other donors' samples. The chain recombines TRBV9 with TRBJ2-6, with D tentatively TRBD1 (5 bases). CDR3 in amino acids: CASKQAPSGANVLTF. The DNA for the CDR3 is TGTGCCAGCAAACAGGCGCCATCTGGGGCCAACGTCCTGACTTTC.